This T cell receptor (beta chain) was found in a study of blood T cell repertoires in COVID-19. Turning to the study itself: In each case, the material was cDNA or gDNA derived from T cells, B-cell-depleted T cells, or PBMCs.

The ends were cut back, 8 bases at V and 1 base at J, with 9 bases in the middle. CDR3 length: 12 amino acids. In the original analysis: Reference gene primers were amplified, and this amplification served to estimate nucleated cell counts. The method was immunoSEQ multiplex PCR; TCRdb's version includes in-frame clones alone and lacks a portion of them. For V, J and clone size, that table is used; D and trimming come from the DNA. The table records tens of thousands of clones, 70% to 90% of them present only once. The clonotype originates from a woman aged 65 to 85 in a cohort sampled during active COVID-19. The rearrangement joins TRBV12-3 or TRBV12-4 to TRBJ2-7; TRBD2 might be the D (5 bases). The material sequenced was peripheral blood. The CDR3 is CASGSESYEQYF. The CDR3 nucleotides are TGTGCCAGCGGGAGTGAATCCTACGAGCAGTACTTC.